These T cell receptor beta chains were read from a single sample in a study of blood T cell repertoires in COVID-19. Profiled with immunoSEQ multiplex PCR; TCRdb holds only in-frame clones, not every one. The sample includes around 230,000 clones, 82% of them seen just once. The sample consisted of peripheral blood. The origin of the receptors is a woman aged 60-75 years with active or convalescent COVID-19. Both conserved end residues are part of each CDR3. D genes are given only for firm matches. A clone size is listed for some rows: how often the clone was seen (once, few, many), or a class if it is expanded.

d_gene	abundance	v_gene	j_gene	CDR3nt	CDR3aa
-	-	TRBV10-3	TRBJ1-2	TGTGCCATCACGGGAGACAGCACCTATGGCTACACCTTC	CAITGDSTYGYTF
-	-	TRBV12-3/TRBV12-4	TRBJ2-1	TGTGCCAGCAGTTTCGAACTGAATGAGCAGTTCTTC	CASSFELNEQFF
TRBD1	-	TRBV12-3/TRBV12-4	TRBJ1-5	TGTGCCAGCAGTGTACAGGGGAATCAGCCCCAGCATTTT	CASSVQGNQPQHF
TRBD1	-	TRBV7-2	TRBJ2-3	TGTGCCATTTATTACGTGCAGGGGGTAAGCACAGATACGCAGTATTTT	CAIYYVQGVSTDTQYF
-	once	TRBV11-2	TRBJ1-1	TGTGCCAGCAGTTATCTCCAGGGTGAAGCTTTCTTT	CASSYLQGEAFF
TRBD2	-	TRBV2	TRBJ2-7	TGTGCCAGCAGGACTAGCCTCTACGAGCAGTACTTC	CASRTSLYEQYF
-	-	TRBV14	TRBJ2-2	TGTGCCAGCAGCCAAGGGGGCTCCGGGGAGCTGTTTTTT	CASSQGGSGELFF
-	once	TRBV5-6	TRBJ1-2	TGTGCCAGCAGCGGGAGTGGGCGACAAGGACCGCGGGGCTATGGCTACACCTTC	CASSGSGRQGPRGYGYTF
TRBD2	-	TRBV14	TRBJ2-3	TGTGCCAGCAGCCAAGGCCGGACTAGCGGGGGGCCAACAGATACGCAGTATTTT	CASSQGRTSGGPTDTQYF
-	-	TRBV3-1/TRBV3-2	TRBJ1-4	TGTGCCAGCAGCTACCACGGGGTTGGGGAAAAACTGTTTTTT	CASSYHGVGEKLFF
TRBD1	-	TRBV3-1/TRBV3-2	TRBJ1-3	TGTGCCAGCAGCCAAGGGCCGACAGGGGTTGGAAACACCATATATTTT	CASSQGPTGVGNTIYF
TRBD1	-	TRBV6-5	TRBJ1-2	TGTGCCAGCAGTCCACCGGGACAGTACTATGGCTACACCTTC	CASSPPGQYYGYTF
TRBD2	-	TRBV6-5	TRBJ2-2	TGTGCCACTGCGGGGGGGCGAAGTACCGGGGAGCTGTTTTTT	CATAGGRSTGELFF
-	once	TRBV11-2	TRBJ2-7	TGTGCCAGCAGCTTAGCAGGGGTTTACGAGCAGTACTTC	CASSLAGVYEQYF
TRBD1	-	TRBV27	TRBJ2-7	TGTGCCAGCAAACTATCACAGGGGGCAGCCTACGAGCAGTACTTC	CASKLSQGAAYEQYF
-	-	TRBV5-6	TRBJ1-3	TGTGCCAGCAGCCCCTACCACAGAACCTCTGGAAACACCATATATTTT	CASSPYHRTSGNTIYF